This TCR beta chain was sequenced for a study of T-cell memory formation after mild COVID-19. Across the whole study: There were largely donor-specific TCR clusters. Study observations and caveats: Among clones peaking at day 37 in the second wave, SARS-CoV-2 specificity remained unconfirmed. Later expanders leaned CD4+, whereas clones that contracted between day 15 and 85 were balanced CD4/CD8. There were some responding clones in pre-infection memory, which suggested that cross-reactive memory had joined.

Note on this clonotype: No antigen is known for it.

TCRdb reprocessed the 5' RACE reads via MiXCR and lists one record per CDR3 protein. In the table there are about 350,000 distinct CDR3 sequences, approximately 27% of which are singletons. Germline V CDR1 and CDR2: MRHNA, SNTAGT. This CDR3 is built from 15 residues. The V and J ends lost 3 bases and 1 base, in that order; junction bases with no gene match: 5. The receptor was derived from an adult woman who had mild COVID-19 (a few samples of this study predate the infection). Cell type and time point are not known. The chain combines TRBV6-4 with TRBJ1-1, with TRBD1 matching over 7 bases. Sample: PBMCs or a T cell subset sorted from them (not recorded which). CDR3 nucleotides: TGTGCCAGCAGTGAGACAGGGCTGAAGAACACTGAAGCTTTCTTT. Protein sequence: CASSETGLKNTEAFF.